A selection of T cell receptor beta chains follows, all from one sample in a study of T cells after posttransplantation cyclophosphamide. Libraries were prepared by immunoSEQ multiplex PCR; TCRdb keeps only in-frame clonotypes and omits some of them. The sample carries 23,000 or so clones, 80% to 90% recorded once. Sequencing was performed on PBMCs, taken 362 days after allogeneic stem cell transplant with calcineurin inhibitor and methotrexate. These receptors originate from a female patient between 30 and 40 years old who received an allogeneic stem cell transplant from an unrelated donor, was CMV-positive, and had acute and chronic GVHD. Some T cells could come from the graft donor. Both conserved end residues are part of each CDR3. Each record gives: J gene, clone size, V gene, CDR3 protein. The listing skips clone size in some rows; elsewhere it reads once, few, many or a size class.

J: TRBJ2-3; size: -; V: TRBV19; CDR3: CACNSLSTDTQYF
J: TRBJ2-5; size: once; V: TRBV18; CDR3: CASSPRTRETQYF
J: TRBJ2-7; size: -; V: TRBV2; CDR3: CASRGLAYEQYF
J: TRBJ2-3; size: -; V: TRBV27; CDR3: CASSFPSGGTQYF
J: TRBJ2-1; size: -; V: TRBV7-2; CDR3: CASSSVAGGYEQFF
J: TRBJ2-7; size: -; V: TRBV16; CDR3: CASAWRETHEQYF
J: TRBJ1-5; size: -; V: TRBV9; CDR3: CASSVGIGGGYVNQPQHF
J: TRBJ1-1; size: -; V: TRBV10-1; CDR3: CASSSQTQGPGGAFF
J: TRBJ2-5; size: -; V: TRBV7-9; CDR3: CASSLFRGGDETQYF
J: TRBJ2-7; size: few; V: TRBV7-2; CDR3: CASSPAGEQYF
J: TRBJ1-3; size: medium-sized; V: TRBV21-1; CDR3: CAREHIQCSGNTIYF
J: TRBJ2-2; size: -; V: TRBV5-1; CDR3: CASSLGQGSAGELFF
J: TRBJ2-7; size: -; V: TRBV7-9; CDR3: CASSSYQRGAYEQYF
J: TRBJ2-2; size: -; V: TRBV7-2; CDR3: CASSGRLAGELFF
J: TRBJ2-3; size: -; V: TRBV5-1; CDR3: CASSPRLAGATDTQYF
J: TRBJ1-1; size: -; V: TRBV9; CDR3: CASSALTATTEAFF